This record covers a single T cell receptor beta chain. Its specificity is unknown. Immunologically healthy infants in Finland undergoing congenital heart defect surgery were the donors. All available leukocytes, rather than a set cell count, yielded the blood DNA. This entry comes from a study of human thymus T cells. Study findings and constraints: Seemingly biased V and J gene usage marked thymic and blood repertoires.

The CDR3 consists of 13 residues. The J segment lost 3 bases and the V segment lost 8 bases, leaving 5 bases of the junction unmatched. CDR1 and CDR2 from the germline V gene are ENHRY and SYGVKD. The table came from immunoSEQ multiplex PCR; TCRdb's copy has only in-frame clones and leaves some out. The sample holds 45,000 to 50,000 clones, approximately 95% seen once. Material for sequencing was blood. This chain joins TRBV10-3 and TRBJ1-2; 8 bases align to TRBD1. This clonotype originated in a girl in the first two years of life with a congenital heart defect but otherwise immunologically healthy. DNA of the CDR3: TGTGCCATCGGGGACAGGCCGTACTATGGCTACACCTTC. It is translated as CAIGDRPYYGYTF.